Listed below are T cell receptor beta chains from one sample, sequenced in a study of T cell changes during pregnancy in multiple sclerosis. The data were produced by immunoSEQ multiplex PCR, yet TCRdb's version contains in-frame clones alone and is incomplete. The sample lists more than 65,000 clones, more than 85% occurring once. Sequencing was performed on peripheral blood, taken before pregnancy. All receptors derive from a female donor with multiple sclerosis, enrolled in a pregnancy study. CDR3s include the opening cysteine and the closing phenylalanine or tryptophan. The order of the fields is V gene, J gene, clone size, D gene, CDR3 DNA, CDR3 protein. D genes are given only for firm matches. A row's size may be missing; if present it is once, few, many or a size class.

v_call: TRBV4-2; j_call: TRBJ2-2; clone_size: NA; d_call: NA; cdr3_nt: TGTGCCAGCACGGCTAGCGTGGAGACCGGGGAGCTGTTTTTT; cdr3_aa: CASTASVETGELFF
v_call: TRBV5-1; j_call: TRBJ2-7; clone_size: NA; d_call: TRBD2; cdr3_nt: TGCGCCAGCAGATATACTAGCGGGAGCTACGAGCAGTACTTC; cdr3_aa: CASRYTSGSYEQYF
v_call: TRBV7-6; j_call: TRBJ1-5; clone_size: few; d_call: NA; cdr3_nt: TGTGCCAGCAGCTCGGGTTACCATCAGCCCCAGCATTTT; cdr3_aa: CASSSGYHQPQHF
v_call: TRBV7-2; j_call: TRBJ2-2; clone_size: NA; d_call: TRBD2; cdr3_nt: TGTGCCAGCAGCTTAAGGGCACTAGCGGGGTTCACCGGGGAGCTGTTTTTT; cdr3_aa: CASSLRALAGFTGELFF
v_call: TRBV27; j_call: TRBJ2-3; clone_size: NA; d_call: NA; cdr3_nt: TGTGCCAGCAGTTCAGGCCCAGATACGCAGTATTTT; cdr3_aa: CASSSGPDTQYF
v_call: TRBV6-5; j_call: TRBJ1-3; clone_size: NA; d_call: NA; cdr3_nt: TGTGCCAGCAGTTACTCGCAGGGGACAGGAAACACCATATATTTT; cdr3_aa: CASSYSQGTGNTIYF
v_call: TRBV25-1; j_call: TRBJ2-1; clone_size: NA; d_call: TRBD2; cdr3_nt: TGTGCCAGCAGTGAAAGCGGGGGGGGCTACAATGAGCAGTTCTTC; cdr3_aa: CASSESGGGYNEQFF
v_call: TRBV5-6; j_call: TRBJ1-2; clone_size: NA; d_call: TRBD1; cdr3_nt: TGTGCCAGCTATACAGGGGACTATGGCTACACCTTC; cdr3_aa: CASYTGDYGYTF
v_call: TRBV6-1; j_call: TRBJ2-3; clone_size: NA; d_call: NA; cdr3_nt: TGTGCCAGCAGCAACTCAGGAGCGGGTACAGATACGCAGTATTTT; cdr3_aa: CASSNSGAGTDTQYF
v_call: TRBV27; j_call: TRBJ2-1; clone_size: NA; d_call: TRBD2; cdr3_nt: TGTGCCAGCAGTCCCCGAGAAGCGGGAGGGCCGGGGGAGCAGTTCTTC; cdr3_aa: CASSPREAGGPGEQFF
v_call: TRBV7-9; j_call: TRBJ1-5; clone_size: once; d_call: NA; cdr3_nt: TGTGCCAGCAGCTTAGTGAAAGAGACATTCCATAGCAATCAGCCCCAGCATTTT; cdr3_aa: CASSLVKETFHSNQPQHF
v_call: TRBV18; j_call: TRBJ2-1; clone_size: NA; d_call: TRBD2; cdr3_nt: TGTGCCAGCTCACCACCCGGGACTAGCCTCAATGAGCAGTTCTTC; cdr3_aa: CASSPPGTSLNEQFF
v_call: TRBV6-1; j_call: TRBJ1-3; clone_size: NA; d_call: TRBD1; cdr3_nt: TGTGCCAGCAGTCCCGGGACAGGGACTGGAAACACCATATATTTT; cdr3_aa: CASSPGTGTGNTIYF
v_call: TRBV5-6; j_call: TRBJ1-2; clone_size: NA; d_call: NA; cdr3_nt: TGTGCCAGCAGCGTCGGAGGGAATGGCTACACCTTC; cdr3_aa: CASSVGGNGYTF
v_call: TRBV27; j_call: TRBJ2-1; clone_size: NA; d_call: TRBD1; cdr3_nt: TGTGCCAGCAGTTTCTCCAGGGGGCAATACAATGAGCAGTTCTTC; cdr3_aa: CASSFSRGQYNEQFF
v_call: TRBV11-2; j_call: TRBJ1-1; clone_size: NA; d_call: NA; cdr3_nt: TGTGCCAGCAGCTTATTACAGGGCGCTGAAGCTTTCTTT; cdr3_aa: CASSLLQGAEAFF
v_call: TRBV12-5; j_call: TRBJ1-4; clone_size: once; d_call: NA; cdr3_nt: TGTGCTAGTGCCCCTGCCCGGGGGACTAATGAAAAACTGTTTTTT; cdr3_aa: CASAPARGTNEKLFF
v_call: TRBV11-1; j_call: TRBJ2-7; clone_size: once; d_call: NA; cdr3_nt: TGTGCCAGCAGCACAACAGGAGAGCGTGACGAGCAGTACTTC; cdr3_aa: CASSTTGERDEQYF
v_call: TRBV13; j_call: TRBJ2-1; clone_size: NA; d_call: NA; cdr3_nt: TGTGCCAGCAGCTTACCTAGTACCCCCCCCGAGCAGTTCTTC; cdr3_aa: CASSLPSTPPEQFF
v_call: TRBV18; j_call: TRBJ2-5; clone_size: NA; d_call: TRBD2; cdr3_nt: TGTGCCAGCTCACCACCCCAGCGGGAGGTGCCATTCCAAGAGACCCAGTACTTC; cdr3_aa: CASSPPQREVPFQETQYF
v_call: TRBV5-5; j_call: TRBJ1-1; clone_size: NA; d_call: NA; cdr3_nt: TGTGCCAGCAGCTTGTGGCCAGGGGACACTGAAGCTTTCTTT; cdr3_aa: CASSLWPGDTEAFF
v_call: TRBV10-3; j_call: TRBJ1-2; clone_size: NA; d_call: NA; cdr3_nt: TGTGCCATCAGTGAGTCCAACAGCCTCTATGGCTACACCTTC; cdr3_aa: CAISESNSLYGYTF
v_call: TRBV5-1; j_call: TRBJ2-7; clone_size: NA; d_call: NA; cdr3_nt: TGCGCCAGCAGCCCGGTGGGGGCCTTTGGGGAGCAGTACTTC; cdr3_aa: CASSPVGAFGEQYF
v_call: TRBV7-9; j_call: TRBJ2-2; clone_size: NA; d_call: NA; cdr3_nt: TGTGCCAGCAGCTTCGAGTACACCGGGGAGCTGTTTTTT; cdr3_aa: CASSFEYTGELFF
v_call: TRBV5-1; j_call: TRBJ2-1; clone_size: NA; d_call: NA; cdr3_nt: TGCGCCAGCAGCTTGCTCGCGGCGGCCAACTACAATGAGCAGTTCTTC; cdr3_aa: CASSLLAAANYNEQFF
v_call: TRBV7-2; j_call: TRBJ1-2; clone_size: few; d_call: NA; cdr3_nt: TGTGCCAGCAGCTCGCAGGGCAACTATGGCTACACCTTC; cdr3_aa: CASSSQGNYGYTF
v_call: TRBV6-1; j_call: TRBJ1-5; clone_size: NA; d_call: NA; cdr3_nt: TGTGCCAGCAGTGTTTCGACAGTTAGCAATCAGCCCCAGCATTTT; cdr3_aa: CASSVSTVSNQPQHF
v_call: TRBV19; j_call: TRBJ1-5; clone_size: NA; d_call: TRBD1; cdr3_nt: TGTGCCAGTAGTATCATAGGGACAGCTTGGGTCGGGCCCCAGCATTTT; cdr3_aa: CASSIIGTAWVGPQHF
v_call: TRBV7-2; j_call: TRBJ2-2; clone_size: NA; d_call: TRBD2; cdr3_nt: TGTGCCAGCAGCCTCGGACTAGCCAACGGGGAGCTGTTTTTT; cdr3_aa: CASSLGLANGELFF
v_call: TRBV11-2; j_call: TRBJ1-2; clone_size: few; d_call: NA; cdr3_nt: TGTGCCAGCAGCGAGGACAGAAACTATGGCTACACCTTC; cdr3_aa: CASSEDRNYGYTF
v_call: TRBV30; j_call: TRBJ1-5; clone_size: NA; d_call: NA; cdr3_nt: TGTGCCTGGGGGGGGAGGGGCGATCAGCCCCAGCATTTT; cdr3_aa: CAWGGRGDQPQHF
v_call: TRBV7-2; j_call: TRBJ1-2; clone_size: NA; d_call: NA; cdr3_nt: TGTGCCAGCAGGATACAGCCGGTCGGCTACACCTTC; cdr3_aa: CASRIQPVGYTF
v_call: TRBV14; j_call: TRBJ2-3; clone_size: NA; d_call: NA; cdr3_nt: TGTGCCAGCAGCCTAGCAAGCTCCGGCCGGTTCAGCACAGATACGCAGTATTTT; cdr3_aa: CASSLASSGRFSTDTQYF
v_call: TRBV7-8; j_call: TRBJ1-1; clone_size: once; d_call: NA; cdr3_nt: TGTGCCAGCAGCCTAAGTACAGGGTTGGGGACTGAAGCTTTCTTT; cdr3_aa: CASSLSTGLGTEAFF
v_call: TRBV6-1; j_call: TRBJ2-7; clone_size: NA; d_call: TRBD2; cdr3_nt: TGTGCCACCGGGACTAGCGATGGCATTTCCGAGCAGTACTTC; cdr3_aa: CATGTSDGISEQYF
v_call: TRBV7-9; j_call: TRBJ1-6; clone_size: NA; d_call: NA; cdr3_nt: TGTGCCAGCAGCTTCACAGGGAGCTCCTATAATTCACCCCTCCACTTT; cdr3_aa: CASSFTGSSYNSPLHF
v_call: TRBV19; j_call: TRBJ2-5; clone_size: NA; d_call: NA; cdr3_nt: TGTGCCAGTAGTATAATAGCGGCCCAAGAGACCCAGTACTTC; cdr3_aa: CASSIIAAQETQYF
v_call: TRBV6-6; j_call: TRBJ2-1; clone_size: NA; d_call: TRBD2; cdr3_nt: TGTGCCAGCAGTCAGACTAGCGGGGTCGGTGAGCAGTTCTTC; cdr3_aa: CASSQTSGVGEQFF
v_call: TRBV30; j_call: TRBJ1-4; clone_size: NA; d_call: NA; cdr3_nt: TGTGCCTGGAGCACTCTCGGGGGGGGTAATGAAAAACTGTTTTTT; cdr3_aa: CAWSTLGGGNEKLFF
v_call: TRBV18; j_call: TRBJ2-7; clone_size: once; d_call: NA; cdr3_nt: TGTGCCAGCTCACAGGGGGTGGGTAGGCCCCACGAGCAGTACTTC; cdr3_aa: CASSQGVGRPHEQYF
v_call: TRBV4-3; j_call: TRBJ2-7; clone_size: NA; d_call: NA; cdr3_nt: TGCGCCAGCAGCCAAGATCTGGGGCTTTCAACCTACGAGCAGTACTTC; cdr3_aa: CASSQDLGLSTYEQYF
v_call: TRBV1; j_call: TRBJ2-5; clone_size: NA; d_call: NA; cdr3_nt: TGCACCAGCAGCCAAGAGGGCCTCCTGGGGCTAGCGGGAGTGGGCCAAGAGACCCAGTACTTC; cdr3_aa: CTSSQEGLLGLAGVGQETQYF
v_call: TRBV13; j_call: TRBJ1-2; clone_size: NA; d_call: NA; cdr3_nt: TGTGCCAGCAGCCTATCCCGGGGTTCCGGGGGTGGCTACACCTTC; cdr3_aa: CASSLSRGSGGGYTF
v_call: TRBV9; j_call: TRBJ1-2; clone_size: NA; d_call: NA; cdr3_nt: TGTGCCAGCAGCGTAGAAAACCCAGGCTATGGCTACACCTTC; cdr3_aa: CASSVENPGYGYTF
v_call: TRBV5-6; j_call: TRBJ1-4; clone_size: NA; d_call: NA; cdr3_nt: TGTGCCAGCAGCCAGGTTCCCGCAACTAATGAAAAACTGTTTTTT; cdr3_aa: CASSQVPATNEKLFF
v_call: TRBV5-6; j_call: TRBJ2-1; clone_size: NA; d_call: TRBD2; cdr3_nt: TGTGCCAGCAGCTTAGCGGGAGGGCCGGGGAATGAGCAGTTCTTC; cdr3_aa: CASSLAGGPGNEQFF
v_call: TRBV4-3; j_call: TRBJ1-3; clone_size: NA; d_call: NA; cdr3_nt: TGCGCCAGCAGCCGGAACTTCGGGGGGTCGGGAAACACCATATATTTT; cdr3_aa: CASSRNFGGSGNTIYF
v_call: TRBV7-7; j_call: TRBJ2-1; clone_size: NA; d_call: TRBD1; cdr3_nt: TGTGCCAGCAGCTCGCTACCCGGGACAGGGGCTGAAGGGGCACACCTCGAGCAGTTCTTC; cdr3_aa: CASSSLPGTGAEGAHLEQFF